These 18 T cell receptor beta chains originate from one sample sequenced in a study of blood T cell repertoires in COVID-19. TCRdb's table, derived via immunoSEQ multiplex PCR, lists solely in-frame clones and lacks some. The sample yields around 260,000 clones, around nine tenths seen once. The source material was peripheral blood. These receptors came from a man aged 35 to 55 who had recovered from COVID-19.

Here the CDR3 reads CASGLAPSSLAGGVQIYNEQFF. CDR3 nucleotide sequence: TGTGCTAGTGGTTTGGCCCCCTCGTCCCTAGCGGGGGGGGTCCAAATCTACAATGAGCAGTTCTTC. V gene TRBV12-5 combines with J gene TRBJ2-1; TRBD2 matches 12 bases. The CDR3 is made up of 22 amino acids. From germline, CDR1 is LGHNT and CDR2 FRNRAP. V was clipped by 1 base and J by 3 bases; unmatched bases: 19.

The chain employs TRBV19 and TRBJ2-3; D is ambiguous. V was cut by 9 bases and J by 2 bases, with 15 bases left in between. The CDR3 is 14 amino acids. Germline assignment: CDR1 LNHDA and CDR2 SQIVND (reference sequence). CDR3 sequence: CASRHNFATDTQYF. CDR3 DNA sequence: TGTGCCAGCCGACACAATTTTGCCACAGATACGCAGTATTTT.

This chain uses TRBV7-7 with TRBJ2-7; TRBD2 aligns across 7 bases. The CDR3 has 14 amino acids. CDR1 is SSHAT, CDR2 FNYEAQ, per germline (reference sequence). V shed 4 bases and J 6 bases; nucleotides not matched to a gene: 9. The CDR3 DNA follows: TGTGCCAGCAGCTCGAGTACCGGGACTACCGAGCAGTACTTC. This encodes CASSSSTGTTEQYF.

This chain uses TRBV27 with TRBJ2-1; TRBD2 matches at 14 bases. Unmatched junction bases numbered 14, after V lost 5 bases and J lost 5 bases. There are 19 residues in the CDR3. CDR1 is MNHEY, CDR2 SMNVEV, per germline (reference sequence). The CDR3 nucleotides are TGTGCCAGCAGTCCAAGACTAGCGGGAGGGGGCGGGCTTGACAATGAGCAGTTCTTC. Protein product: CASSPRLAGGGGLDNEQFF.

V usage is TRBV2 and J usage is TRBJ2-3; D is uncertain. V was cut by 6 bases and J by 2 bases, with 15 bases left in between. CDR1 is SNHLY, CDR2 FYNNEI, per germline. The CDR3 has 15 residues. CDR3 DNA sequence: TGTGCCAGCAGCCTCTCGCGGAAAATCACAGATACGCAGTATTTT. Its translation: CASSLSRKITDTQYF.

CDR3 bases: TGTGCCAGCAGCTTAGGACCGACAGGGGGACACACCGGGGAGCTGTTTTTT. Translated: CASSLGPTGGHTGELFF. V and J are TRBV7-7 and TRBJ2-2; the match to TRBD1 covers 9 bases. The V and J ends lost 1 base and 3 bases, in that order; junction bases with no gene match: 6. The CDR3 totals 17 residues. Germline CDR1 reads SSHAT; CDR2 reads FNYEAQ (reference sequence). Using reference TRBV7-7 and TRBJ2-2 for the parts outside the CDR3, the full variable domain is GAGVSQSPRYKVTKRGQDVTLRCDPISSHATLYWYQQALGQGPEFLTYFNYEAQPDKSGLPSDRFSAERPEGSISTLTIQRTEQRDSAMYRCASSLGPTGGHTGELFFGEGSRLTVL.

J is TRBJ2-1 and V is TRBV6-6; TRBD1 agrees at 9 bases. After removal of 6 bases from V and 6 bases from J, the junction contained 9 bases not matched to a gene. Per the germline V gene, CDR1 is MNHNY and CDR2 is SVGAGI (reference sequence). This CDR3 has 15 residues. CDR3 sequence: CASSRSRDRVNEQFF. The CDR3 DNA is TGTGCCAGCAGCCGTAGCCGGGACAGGGTCAATGAGCAGTTCTTC.

The chain has TRBV7-8 and TRBJ2-7; 9 bases agree with TRBD1. The germline gives CDR1 SGHVS, CDR2 FQNEAQ. The CDR3 runs 16 residues. The J segment lost 2 bases and the V segment lost 7 bases, leaving 12 bases of the junction unmatched. DNA for the CDR3: TGTGCCAGCACCCCACCCACCGGGACAGGGACCTACGAGCAGTACTTC. Its protein product is CASTPPTGTGTYEQYF.

The chain employs TRBV7-9 and TRBJ2-5; the match to TRBD2 covers 13 bases. Germline V CDR1 and CDR2: SEHNR, FQNEAQ (reference sequence). CDR3 length: 17 amino acids. Unmatched junction bases numbered 8, after V lost 5 bases and J lost 2 bases. The CDR3 DNA reads TGTGCCAGCAGCCCAAGGACTAGCGGGGGCCTACAAGAGACCCAGTACTTC. It is translated as CASSPRTSGGLQETQYF. The full variable domain, completed using reference TRBV7-9 and TRBJ2-5, is DTGVSQNPRHKITKRGQNVTFRCDPISEHNRLYWYRQTLGQGPEFLTYFQNEAQLEKSRLLSDRFSAERPKGSFSTLEIQRTEQGDSAMYLCASSPRTSGGLQETQYFGPGTRLLVL.

The chain employs TRBV27 and TRBJ1-1; tentatively, D is TRBD1 (6 bases). This CDR3 is built from 18 residues. Germline V CDR1 and CDR2: MNHEY, SMNVEV (reference sequence). The V and J ends lost 5 bases and 5 bases respectively, with 27 bases between them. The CDR3 DNA reads as TGTGCCAGCAGTCCACAGGTAACCTTTCCACAGGGTTGGACTGAAGCTTTCTTT. It encodes CASSPQVTFPQGWTEAFF.

The chain couples TRBV9 to TRBJ1-5; 7 positions match TRBD1. Germline V gene lookup returns CDR1 SGDLS and CDR2 YYNGEE. With V trimmed by 0 bases and J by 6 bases, 6 bases remained unmatched. This CDR3 has 15 amino acids. CDR3 loop: CASSVGTGVLQPQHF. The CDR3, as DNA: TGTGCCAGCAGCGTAGGCACAGGGGTACTTCAGCCCCAGCATTTT.

The genes are TRBV7-9 and TRBJ1-3, with 9 bases fitting TRBD1. J was trimmed by 2 bases and V by 5 bases; bases with no gene match: 10. The CDR3 runs 17 residues. CDR1 is SEHNR, CDR2 FQNEAQ, per germline (reference sequence). The chain's CDR3 is CASSGALGTGTGNTIYF. The CDR3 DNA reads TGTGCCAGCAGCGGAGCCCTGGGGACAGGGACTGGAAACACCATATATTTT.

The CDR3 protein is CASSSSTGYGTEAFF. For the CDR3, the DNA is TGTGCCAGCAGTTCCTCTACAGGGTATGGCACTGAAGCTTTCTTT. This chain connects TRBV27 to TRBJ1-1; D is perhaps TRBD1 (6 bases). V lost 4 bases and J 4 bases, leaving 16 bases between the germline ends. CDR1 MNHEY and CDR2 SMNVEV come from the germline V gene (reference sequence). This CDR3 is 15 amino acids long.

This rearrangement joins TRBV2 to TRBJ1-2; D uncertain. The CDR3 totals 14 residues. Trimming shortened V by 8 bases and J by 6 bases, and 19 bases separated the two germline ends. The germline V gene encodes CDR1 SNHLY and CDR2 FYNNEI. The CDR3 DNA sequence: TGTGCCAGCCCTGAAGGGTACCGGTCCAATGGCTACACCTTC. This gives the protein CASPEGYRSNGYTF.

The chain has TRBV6-5 and TRBJ1-5; D call uncertain. Germline assignment: CDR1 MNHEY and CDR2 SVGAGI. V shed 6 bases and J shed 0 bases, with 12 bases lying between them. This CDR3 is built from 15 residues. The CDR3 region is CASSREFYSNQPQHF. The CDR3 DNA follows: TGTGCCAGCAGCCGGGAATTTTATAGCAATCAGCCCCAGCATTTT.

The rearrangement joins TRBV3-1 (or the pseudogene TRBV3-2) to TRBJ2-5, with a weak D call TRBD2 (6 bases). The CDR3 has 15 amino acids. Trimming cost V 4 bases and J 1 base, with 13 bases left between them. Germline CDR1 reads LGHDT; CDR2 reads YNNKEL (reference sequence). The CDR3 loop is CASSPPLGGQETQYF. CDR3 in DNA: TGTGCCAGCAGCCCCCCCCTCGGGGGCCAAGAGACCCAGTACTTC.

The CDR3 DNA is TGTGCCAGCAGTGGGACGAGCCACAGTAGCGATGAGCAGTTCTTC. Protein: CASSGTSHSSDEQFF. J is TRBJ2-1 and V is TRBV2, with D possibly being TRBD2 (5 bases). The germline V gene has CDR1 SNHLY and CDR2 FYNNEI. The CDR3 has 15 amino acids. Trimming stripped 4 bases from V and 8 bases from J, with 18 bases between.

This chain connects TRBV7-8 to TRBJ2-1; possible D gene TRBD2, 5 bases. The CDR3 extends over 14 amino acids. The germline V and J ends were trimmed by 5 bases and 8 bases, with 16 bases remaining between them. Germline CDR1 is SGHVS and CDR2 is FQNEAQ. The CDR3, as DNA: TGTGCCAGCAGCCCCCCCGGGGTTGCCGATGAGCAGTTCTTC. Translated: CASSPPGVADEQFF.